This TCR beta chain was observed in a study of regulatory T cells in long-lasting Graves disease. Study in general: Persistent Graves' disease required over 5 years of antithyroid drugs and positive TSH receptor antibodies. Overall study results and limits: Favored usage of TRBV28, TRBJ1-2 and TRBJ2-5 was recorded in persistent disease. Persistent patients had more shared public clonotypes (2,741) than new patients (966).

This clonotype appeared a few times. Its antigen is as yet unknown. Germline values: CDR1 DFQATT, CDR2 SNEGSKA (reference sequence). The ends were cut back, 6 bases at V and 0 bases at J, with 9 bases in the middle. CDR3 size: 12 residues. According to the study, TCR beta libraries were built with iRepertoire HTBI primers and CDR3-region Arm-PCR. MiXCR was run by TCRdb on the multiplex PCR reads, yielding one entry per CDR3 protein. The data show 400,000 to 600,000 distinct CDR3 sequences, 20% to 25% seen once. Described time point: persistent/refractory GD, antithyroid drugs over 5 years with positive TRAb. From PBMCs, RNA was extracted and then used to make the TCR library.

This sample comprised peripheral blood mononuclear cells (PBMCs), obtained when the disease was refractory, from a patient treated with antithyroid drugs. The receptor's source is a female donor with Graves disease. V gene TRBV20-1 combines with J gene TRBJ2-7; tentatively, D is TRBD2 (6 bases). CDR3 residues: CSAGLSSYEQYF. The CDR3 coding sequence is TGCAGTGCGGGACTGTCCTCCTACGAGCAGTACTTC.